This T cell receptor beta chain was found in a study of T cells in Graves' hyperthyroidism and ophthalmopathy. Stability of Graves' hyperthyroidism was defined as absent ophthalmopathy progression within 18 months. Diagnoses rested on clinical symptoms, serum thyroxine and TRAb, thyroid ultrasound and orbital computed tomography. Germline V gene sequence: CDR1 SEHNR, CDR2 FQNEAQ (reference sequence). The V end was cut by 5 bases, the J end by 1 base, with 17 bases between. The CDR3 has 16 amino acids. The TCR beta CDR3 regions underwent amplification using RNA transcripts as the source. An initial round of RT-PCR targeting the TCR CDR3 relied on the HTBI primer set. Each CDR3 protein is one row after TCRdb ran MiXCR on the multiplex PCR reads. Seen here are 800,000 or so distinct CDR3 sequences, approximately 40% observed once, and the top ten hold approximately 8.7%. About this clonotype: Its antigen is not identified.

Study findings and constraints: Blood shared most expanded thyroid clonotypes above 0.001. Before onset, by a median of approximately 6.2 months, the model predicted ophthalmopathy.

Sequencing was performed on blood. This TCR was recovered from a man younger than 35 with Graves' hyperthyroidism. This sequence joins TRBV7-9 and TRBJ2-5; D assignment may be TRBD1 or TRBD2 (5 bases each). The DNA of the CDR3 is TGTGCCAGCAGCCAAGAGGGGCGGGCGATCCAAGAGACCCAGTACTTC. Its translation: CASSQEGRAIQETQYF.